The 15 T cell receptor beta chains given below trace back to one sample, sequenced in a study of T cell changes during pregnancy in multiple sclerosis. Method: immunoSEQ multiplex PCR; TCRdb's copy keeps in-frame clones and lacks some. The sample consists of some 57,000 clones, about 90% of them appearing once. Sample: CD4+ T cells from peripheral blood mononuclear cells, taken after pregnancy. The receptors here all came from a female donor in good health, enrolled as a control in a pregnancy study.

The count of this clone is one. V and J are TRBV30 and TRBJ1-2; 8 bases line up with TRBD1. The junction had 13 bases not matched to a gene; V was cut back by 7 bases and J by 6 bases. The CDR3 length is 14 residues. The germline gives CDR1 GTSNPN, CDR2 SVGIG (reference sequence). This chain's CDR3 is CASTPRSGGDGYTF. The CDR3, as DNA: TGTGCCTCCACTCCCAGGTCAGGGGGCGATGGCTACACCTTC.

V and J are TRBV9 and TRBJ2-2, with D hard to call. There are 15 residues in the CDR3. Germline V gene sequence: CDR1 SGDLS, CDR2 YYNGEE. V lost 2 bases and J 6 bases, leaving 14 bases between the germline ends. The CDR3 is CASSVRSQRPGELFF. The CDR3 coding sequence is TGTGCCAGCAGCGTCCGATCCCAGCGCCCCGGGGAGCTGTTTTTT.

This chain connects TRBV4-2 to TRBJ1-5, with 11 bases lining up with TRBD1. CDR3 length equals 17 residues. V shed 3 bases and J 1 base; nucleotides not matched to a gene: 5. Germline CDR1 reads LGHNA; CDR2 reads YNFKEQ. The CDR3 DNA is TGTGCCAGCAGCCACCACGGACAGGGGGCCAGCAATCAGCCCCAGCATTTT. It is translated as CASSHHGQGASNQPQHF.

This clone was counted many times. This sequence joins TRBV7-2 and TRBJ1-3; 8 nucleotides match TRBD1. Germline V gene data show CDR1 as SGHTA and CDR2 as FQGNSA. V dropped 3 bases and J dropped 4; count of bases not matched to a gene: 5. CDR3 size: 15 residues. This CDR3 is CASSFAGGTGNTIYF. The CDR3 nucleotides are TGTGCCAGCAGCTTCGCAGGGGGCACGGGAAACACCATATATTTT.

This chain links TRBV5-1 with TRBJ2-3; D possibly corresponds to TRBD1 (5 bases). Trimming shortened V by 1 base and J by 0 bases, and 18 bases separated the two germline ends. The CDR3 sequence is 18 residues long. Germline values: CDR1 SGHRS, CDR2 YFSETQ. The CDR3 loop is CASSLKRQHEHSTDTQYF. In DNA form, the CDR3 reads TGCGCCAGCAGCTTGAAAAGACAGCACGAGCATAGCACAGATACGCAGTATTTT.

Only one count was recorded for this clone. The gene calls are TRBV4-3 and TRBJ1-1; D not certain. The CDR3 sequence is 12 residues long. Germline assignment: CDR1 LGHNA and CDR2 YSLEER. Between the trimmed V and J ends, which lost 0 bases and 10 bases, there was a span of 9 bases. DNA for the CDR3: TGCGCCAGCAGCCAAGATCGCGCGGTAGCTTTCTTT. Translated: CASSQDRAVAFF.

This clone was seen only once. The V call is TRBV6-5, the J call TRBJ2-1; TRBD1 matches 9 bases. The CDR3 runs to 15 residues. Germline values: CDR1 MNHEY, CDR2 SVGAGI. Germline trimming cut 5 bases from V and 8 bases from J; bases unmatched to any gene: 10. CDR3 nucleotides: TGTGCCAGCAGTCGCCCCGGGACAGGGATCTATGAGCAGTTCTTC. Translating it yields CASSRPGTGIYEQFF.

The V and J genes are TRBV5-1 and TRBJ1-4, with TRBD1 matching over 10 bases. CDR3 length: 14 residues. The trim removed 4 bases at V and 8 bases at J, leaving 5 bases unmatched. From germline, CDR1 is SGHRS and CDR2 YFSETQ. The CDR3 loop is CASSEGQGFEKLFF. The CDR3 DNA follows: TGCGCCAGCAGCGAGGGACAGGGGTTCGAAAAACTGTTTTTT.

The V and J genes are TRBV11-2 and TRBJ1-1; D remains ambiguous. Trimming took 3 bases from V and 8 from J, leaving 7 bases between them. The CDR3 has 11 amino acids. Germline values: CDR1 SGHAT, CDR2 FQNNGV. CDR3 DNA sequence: TGTGCCAGCAGCTTCCTGGGCGAAGCTTTCTTT. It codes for CASSFLGEAFF.

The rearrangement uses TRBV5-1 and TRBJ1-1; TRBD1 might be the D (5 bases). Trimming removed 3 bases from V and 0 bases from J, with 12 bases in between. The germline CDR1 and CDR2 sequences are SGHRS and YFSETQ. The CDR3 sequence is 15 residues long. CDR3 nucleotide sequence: TGCGCCAGCAGCTCTCTGGACAATCTGAACACTGAAGCTTTCTTT. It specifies CASSSLDNLNTEAFF.

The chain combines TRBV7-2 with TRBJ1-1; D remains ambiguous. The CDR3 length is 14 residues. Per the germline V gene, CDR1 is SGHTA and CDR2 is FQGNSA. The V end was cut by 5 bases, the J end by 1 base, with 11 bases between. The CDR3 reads CASSRDLRNTEAFF. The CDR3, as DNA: TGTGCCAGCAGCCGAGATTTGAGGAACACTGAAGCTTTCTTT.

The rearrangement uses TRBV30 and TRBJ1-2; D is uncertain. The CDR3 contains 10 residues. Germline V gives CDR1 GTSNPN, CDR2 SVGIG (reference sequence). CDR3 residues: CVTSGSGYTF. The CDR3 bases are TGTGTCACGTCGGGGAGTGGCTACACCTTC.

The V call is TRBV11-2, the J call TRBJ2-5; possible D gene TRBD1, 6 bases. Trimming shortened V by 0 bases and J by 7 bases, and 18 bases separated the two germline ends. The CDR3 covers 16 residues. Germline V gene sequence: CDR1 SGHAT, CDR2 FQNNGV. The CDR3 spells CASSLDTGNVQLTQYF. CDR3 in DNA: TGTGCCAGCAGCTTAGACACAGGGAACGTGCAGTTGACCCAGTACTTC. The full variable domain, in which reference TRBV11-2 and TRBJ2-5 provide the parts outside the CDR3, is EAGVAQSPRYKIIEKRQSVAFWCNPISGHATLYWYQQILGQGPKLLIQFQNNGVVDDSQLPKDRFSAERLKGVDSTLKIQPAKLEDSAVYLCASSLDTGNVQLTQYFGPGTRLLVL.

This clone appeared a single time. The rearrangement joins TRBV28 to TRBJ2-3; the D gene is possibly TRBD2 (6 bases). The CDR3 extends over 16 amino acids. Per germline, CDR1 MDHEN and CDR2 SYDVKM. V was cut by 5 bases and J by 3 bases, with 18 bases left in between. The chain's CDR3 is CASSVPGLDATDTQYF. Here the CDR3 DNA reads TGTGCCAGCAGTGTCCCGGGACTCGACGCAACAGATACGCAGTATTTT.

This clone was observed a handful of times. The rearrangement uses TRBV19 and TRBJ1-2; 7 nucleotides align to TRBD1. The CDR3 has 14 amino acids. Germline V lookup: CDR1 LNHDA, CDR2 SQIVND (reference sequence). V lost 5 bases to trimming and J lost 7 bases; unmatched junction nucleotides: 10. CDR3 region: CASSAQGDIGGYTF. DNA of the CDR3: TGTGCCAGTAGTGCCCAGGGGGATATCGGTGGCTACACCTTC.